This paragraph reports one T cell receptor (beta chain). This sample is part of a study of cytomegalovirus exposure and HLA in healthy donors. The study ran its PCR with 60 Vbeta and 13 Jbeta primers. Assay used: immunoSEQ multiplex PCR; TCRdb lists only in-frame clones, some missing. Recorded here are about 43,000 clones; the top ten clones represent approximately 1.7%. The sequence was obtained from a woman aged 30 to 39 in good health and CMV-seronegative. Source material: PBMCs.

CDR3 sequence reads: CASSHPLLAGSRGGEQFF. DNA for the CDR3: TGTGCCAGCAGCCATCCCCTACTAGCGGGGAGCCGAGGTGGTGAGCAGTTCTTC. The V call is TRBV7-6, the J call TRBJ2-1; 10 nucleotides match TRBD2. The trim removed 5 bases at V and 9 bases at J, leaving 19 bases unmatched. Germline CDR1 and CDR2: SGHVS and FNYEAQ. The CDR3 contains 18 residues.